The 8 T cell receptor beta chains below were found in one sample sequenced in a study of CD8+ T cells in alopecia areata. Extraction of RNA preceded its reverse transcription into cDNA, which served as the sequencing template. Assay: immunoSEQ multiplex PCR; the TCRdb copy retains only in-frame clones and omits some. The sample has some 200,000 clones; more than 55% are singletons. The treatment: oral pan-JAK inhibitor, 5-10 mg twice daily. This specimen consisted of CD4+ T cells sorted from blood, obtained at week 4, from a patient treated with tofacitinib. All receptors derive from a human donor with alopecia areata.

The rearrangement uses TRBV4-1 and TRBJ1-1; 7 bases fit TRBD1. Germline loops: CDR1 MGHRA, CDR2 YSYEKL. With V trimmed by 1 base and J by 4 bases, 3 bases remained unmatched. The CDR3 is 14 residues long. In DNA, the CDR3 is TGCGCCAGCAGCCAAGTCGGACAGGTCACTGAAGCTTTCTTT. It specifies CASSQVGQVTEAFF.

This clone was detected only a few times. V is TRBV5-4 and J is TRBJ2-2; a weak D match, TRBD1 (5 bases). The germline CDR1 and CDR2 sequences are SGHNT and YYREEE (reference sequence). The CDR3 loop spans 14 amino acids. V was pared by 4 bases and J by 7 bases, with 14 bases between. CDR3 sequence reads: CASSLRQQVGELFF. The CDR3 DNA reads as TGTGCCAGCAGCCTCCGACAGCAGGTCGGGGAGCTGTTTTTT.

The chain links TRBV30 to TRBJ2-7; D is possibly TRBD2 (7 bases). The CDR3 length is 13 residues. Germline V CDR1 and CDR2: GTSNPN, SVGIG (reference sequence). V lost 4 bases and J 2 bases, leaving 12 bases between the germline ends. CDR3 protein: CAWIGRGAYEQYF. Here the CDR3 DNA reads TGTGCCTGGATTGGGAGGGGGGCCTACGAGCAGTACTTC.

As DNA, the CDR3 is TGTGCCAGCAGTTACTCGCCGGGACAAGAGACCCAGTACTTC. Translated: CASSYSPGQETQYF. The chain combines TRBV6-5 with TRBJ2-5, with D tentatively TRBD2 (5 bases). V gave up 0 bases and J gave up 2 bases, with 7 bases separating them. Germline assignment: CDR1 MNHEY and CDR2 SVGAGI. The CDR3 is 14 residues long.

The chain links TRBV25-1 to TRBJ2-7; possibly TRBD1 for D (6 bases). With 11 bases removed from V and 8 bases from J, the gap between germline ends came to 16 bases. Germline V gene lookup returns CDR1 MGHDK and CDR2 SYGVNS. The CDR3 length is 11 residues. The CDR3 nucleotides are TGTGCCCTCTACCCTCAGGGGAAGCAGTACTTC. Its translation is CALYPQGKQYF.

The V gene is TRBV5-1, the J gene TRBJ2-5, with 7 bases that match TRBD1. In germline, CDR1 is SGHRS, CDR2 YFSETQ. The junction had 14 bases not matched to a gene; V was cut back by 4 bases and J by 2 bases. This CDR3 is built from 17 residues. CDR3 residues: CASSEDAPGTAQETQYF. CDR3 nucleotide sequence: TGCGCCAGCAGCGAAGATGCGCCCGGGACAGCACAAGAGACCCAGTACTTC.

This clone showed up just a few times. The chain uses TRBV2 and TRBJ1-2, with D perhaps TRBD1 (5 bases). Trimming cost V 6 bases and J 4 bases, with 21 bases left between them. The CDR3 spans 16 residues. In germline, CDR1 is SNHLY, CDR2 FYNNEI. The CDR3 nucleotides read TGTGCCAGCAGCCAGCGCCTCAGGGATAATAGCTATGGCTACACCTTC. This translates into CASSQRLRDNSYGYTF.

V and J are TRBV4-2 and TRBJ2-1; D not certain. Trimming pared 4 bases from V and 10 bases from J, leaving 14 bases between. CDR1 and CDR2 (germline): LGHNA, YNFKEQ. The CDR3 runs to 13 residues. The CDR3 protein is CASSLFGPDEQFF. CDR3 DNA sequence: TGTGCCAGCAGCCTCTTCGGACCCGACGAGCAGTTCTTC.